Shown below are 32 T cell receptor beta chains from a single sample sequenced in a study of T cells after posttransplantation cyclophosphamide. The assay was immunoSEQ multiplex PCR, and TCRdb's table has in-frame clones only and misses some. This sample has approximately 19,000 clones, with approximately 86% found just once. Treatment was busulfan-fludarabine conditioning, a marrow graft, and cyclophosphamide on days +3 and +4. Sequencing used PBMCs, obtained after allogeneic stem cell transplant with posttransplant cyclophosphamide. The receptors come from a female patient in her thirties or forties who received an allogeneic stem cell transplant from a related donor, was CMV-positive, and had no GVHD. The T cells may partly be graft donor cells.

This rearrangement joins TRBV7-2 to TRBJ1-1; 9 bases are a match to TRBD1. Germline trimming cut 5 bases from V and 6 bases from J; bases unmatched to any gene: 1. The CDR3 totals 12 residues. The germline CDR1 and CDR2 sequences are SGHTA and FQGNSA. Here the CDR3 reads CASSRTGAEAFF. CDR3 in DNA: TGTGCCAGCAGCCGGACAGGGGCTGAAGCTTTCTTT.

This clone has only a few counts. CDR3: CASSIEGAGYTEAFF. CDR3 DNA sequence: TGTGCCAGTAGTATCGAGGGGGCTGGGTACACTGAAGCTTTCTTT. The chain links TRBV19 to TRBJ1-1, with 7 nucleotides matching TRBD1. Per germline, CDR1 LNHDA and CDR2 SQIVND (reference sequence). The CDR3 covers 15 residues. Trimming at V came to 3 bases and at J to 3 bases, leaving 7 bases not matched to a gene.

The rearrangement links TRBV4-2 to TRBJ2-4; 13 bases line up with TRBD2. Germline V lookup: CDR1 LGHNA, CDR2 YNFKEQ. The CDR3 covers 16 residues. The V segment lost 4 bases and the J segment 5 bases; nucleotides outside the gene matches: 5. Here the CDR3 DNA reads TGTGCCAGCAGCCTGACTAGCGGGAGGTCCGAAAACATTCAGTACTTC. This codes for CASSLTSGRSENIQYF.

V usage is TRBV19 and J usage is TRBJ1-1, with 11 bases identical to TRBD1. The CDR3 totals 14 residues. Germline lookup yields CDR1 LNHDA and CDR2 SQIVND (reference sequence). V dropped 5 bases and J dropped 6; count of bases not matched to a gene: 5. The CDR3 protein is CASSLDRGPAEAFF. The CDR3 DNA sequence: TGTGCCAGTAGTCTGGACAGGGGGCCCGCTGAAGCTTTCTTT.

The chain links TRBV18 to TRBJ2-3, with 8 nucleotides matching TRBD2. V dropped 1 base and J dropped 0; count of bases not matched to a gene: 3. Germline values: CDR1 KGHSH, CDR2 LQKENI. This CDR3 has 16 residues. The DNA for the CDR3 is TGTGCCAGCTCACCACGACCTAGCGGGAGCACAGATACGCAGTATTTT. Its protein is CASSPRPSGSTDTQYF.

The chain couples TRBV9 to TRBJ1-3; D is perhaps TRBD1 (5 bases). This CDR3 region has 14 residues. Trimming pared 3 bases from V and 4 bases from J, leaving 11 bases between. Germline-derived CDR1 and CDR2 are SGDLS and YYNGEE. The CDR3 loop is CASSAAGTGNTIYF. The CDR3 DNA is TGTGCCAGCAGCGCAGCGGGGACCGGAAACACCATATATTTT.

This clone was seen a single time. The chain has TRBV7-2 and TRBJ2-4; D is unresolved. CDR1 and CDR2 (germline): SGHTA, FQGNSA. The length of the CDR3 is 12 residues. The V end lost 4 bases, the J end lost 6 bases, and 7 bases lay between the germline ends. CDR3 DNA sequence: TGTGCCAGCAGCTCGAGCGCAAACATTCAGTACTTC. It yields the protein CASSSSANIQYF.

The chain couples TRBV19 to TRBJ1-2, with D maybe TRBD1 (6 bases). Germline loops: CDR1 LNHDA, CDR2 SQIVND (reference sequence). The CDR3 covers 16 residues. The V and J ends lost 5 bases and 2 bases respectively, with 18 bases between them. The CDR3 region has the DNA TGTGCCAGTAGTGTAAGCCTGGGACAATCGAACTATGGCTACACCTTC. This gives the protein CASSVSLGQSNYGYTF.

J is TRBJ1-4 and V is TRBV5-6; TRBD1 matches 7 bases. V shed 2 bases, J shed 4 bases, and the junction held 5 bases outside the gene matches. The CDR3 runs 15 residues. CDR1 is SGHDT, CDR2 YYEEEE, per germline. CDR3 protein: CASSFIHRGNEKLFF. DNA for the CDR3: TGTGCCAGCAGCTTCATTCACAGGGGTAATGAAAAACTGTTTTTT.

V and J are TRBV7-2 and TRBJ1-5; D remains unclear. The germline gives CDR1 SGHTA, CDR2 FQGNSA. Between the trimmed V and J ends, which lost 7 bases and 3 bases, there was a span of 10 bases. The CDR3 runs 13 residues. CDR3 loop: CASNLVPNQPQHF. The CDR3 nucleotides read TGTGCCAGCAATTTAGTCCCCAATCAGCCCCAGCATTTT. Variable domain in full (rest from reference TRBV7-2 and TRBJ1-5): GAGVSQSPSNKVTEKGKDVELRCDPISGHTALYWYRQSLGQGLEFLIYFQGNSAPDKSGLPSDRFSAERTGGSVSTLTIQRTQQEDSAVYLCASNLVPNQPQHFGDGTRLSIL.

This rearrangement joins TRBV19 to TRBJ2-1, with TRBD1 identical over 11 bases. Looked up from germline, CDR1 is LNHDA and CDR2 is SQIVND (reference sequence). V was pared by 3 bases and J by 7 bases, with 17 bases of the junction left unmatched. There are 19 residues in the CDR3. CDR3 DNA: TGTGCCAGTAGTATCCGTGCTTTTCTAGGGACAGGGGGTCGGAATGAGCAGTTCTTC. Amino acid sequence: CASSIRAFLGTGGRNEQFF.

V is TRBV2 and J is TRBJ1-5; possible D gene TRBD1, 5 bases. V lost 2 bases and J 7 bases, leaving 15 bases between the germline ends. Germline assignment: CDR1 SNHLY and CDR2 FYNNEI. The CDR3 length is 15 residues. Here the CDR3 DNA reads TGTGCCAGCAGTGAACTGGGGCAGAATGGGCAGCCCCAGCATTTT. Its translation: CASSELGQNGQPQHF.

V is TRBV5-1 and J is TRBJ2-4; D uncertain. There are 20 residues in the CDR3. V lost 0 bases and J lost 0, with 22 bases in between. Germline assignment: CDR1 SGHRS and CDR2 YFSETQ. The CDR3, as DNA: TGCGCCAGCAGCTTGGAGTCCAGCTACGCCTTCCGACTAGCCAAAAACATTCAGTACTTC. Its protein product is CASSLESSYAFRLAKNIQYF.

This chain connects TRBV12-5 to TRBJ2-1; 16 positions agree with TRBD2. The trim removed 2 bases at V and 0 bases at J, leaving 10 bases unmatched. Germline CDR1 and CDR2: LGHNT and FRNRAP. The CDR3 length is 21 residues. The CDR3 nucleotides read TGTGCTAGTGGTTTGTCTCGGGGACTAGCGGGAGGGCCGAGCTCCTACAATGAGCAGTTCTTC. Translating gives CASGLSRGLAGGPSSYNEQFF.

This clone was recorded once. The genes are TRBV9 and TRBJ1-1, with unresolved D. This CDR3 is built from 13 residues. The germline V gene has CDR1 SGDLS and CDR2 YYNGEE. Trimming removed 0 bases from V and 2 bases from J, with 5 bases in between. The CDR3 region is CASSVVSNTEAFF. The CDR3 DNA sequence: TGTGCCAGCAGCGTAGTCTCTAACACTGAAGCTTTCTTT.

J is TRBJ2-1 and V is TRBV5-6; 7 bases are shared with TRBD1. Looked up from germline, CDR1 is SGHDT and CDR2 is YYEEEE. There are 15 residues in the CDR3. The V gene end was trimmed by 1 base and the J gene end by 2 bases; junction bases not matched to a gene: 3. The chain's CDR3 is CASSLSGTAYNEQFF. The CDR3 DNA reads as TGTGCCAGCAGCTTGTCGGGGACAGCCTACAATGAGCAGTTCTTC.

This clone was found a few times. This chain uses TRBV6-6 with TRBJ2-7; tentative D call: TRBD1 (6 bases). The CDR3 runs 11 residues. Trimming took off 8 bases at V and 3 bases at J, with 8 bases between the two ends. The germline gives CDR1 MNHNY, CDR2 SVGAGI (reference sequence). The CDR3 DNA follows: TGTGCCAGCCAACAGGGCTACGAGCAGTACTTC. It translates to CASQQGYEQYF.

This clone showed up just once. The V call is TRBV6-5, the J call TRBJ1-2; 8 bases align to TRBD1. The V gene end was trimmed by 3 bases and the J gene end by 5 bases; junction bases not matched to a gene: 5. Germline V gene sequence: CDR1 MNHEY, CDR2 SVGAGI. The CDR3 is 14 amino acids. CDR3 amino acids: CASSYGTGGYGYTF. The CDR3 DNA reads TGTGCCAGCAGTTATGGGACAGGCGGTTATGGCTACACCTTC.

The V and J genes are TRBV27 and TRBJ1-2; 10 nucleotides match TRBD1. Germline loops: CDR1 MNHEY, CDR2 SMNVEV (reference sequence). Germline trimming cut 5 bases from V and 6 bases from J; bases unmatched to any gene: 6. This CDR3 has 14 residues. The CDR3 sequence: CASSLTGGANGYTF. In nucleotides, the CDR3 is TGTGCCAGCAGTCTGACAGGGGGCGCGAATGGCTACACCTTC.

This sequence joins TRBV10-2 and TRBJ2-1, with D possibly being TRBD2 (5 bases). This CDR3 has 13 residues. V was trimmed by 2 bases and J by 10 bases, leaving 12 bases between them. CDR1 is WSHSY, CDR2 SAAADI, per germline. The CDR3 nucleotides are TGCGCCAGCAGTGAGGACTACCGGGAAGAGCAGTTCTTC. Its translation: CASSEDYREEQFF.

This clone occurred once. V is TRBV5-4 and J is TRBJ2-1; D not resolved. The CDR3 totals 19 residues. V gave up 2 bases and J gave up 4 bases, with 25 bases separating them. CDR1 SGHNT and CDR2 YYREEE come from the germline V gene (reference sequence). The chain's CDR3 is CASSFDQRVAENLYNEQFF. The CDR3 coding sequence is TGTGCCAGCAGCTTTGACCAACGCGTGGCGGAAAATCTGTACAATGAGCAGTTCTTC.

The rearrangement links TRBV28 to TRBJ2-1; D is possibly TRBD2 (6 bases). CDR1 is MDHEN and CDR2 is SYDVKM in the germline V gene. The CDR3 length is 22 residues. The V end was cut by 4 bases, the J end by 3 bases, with 34 bases between. The CDR3 spells CASSSRYLVSQHSGLLYNEQFF. CDR3 DNA sequence: TGTGCCAGCAGTTCCCGCTATCTCGTGTCCCAACATAGCGGCCTACTCTACAATGAGCAGTTCTTC.

The chain employs TRBV2 and TRBJ2-2; 10 nucleotides match TRBD2. CDR1 is SNHLY, CDR2 FYNNEI, per germline. V lost 6 bases and J lost 6; bases outside the gene matches: 7. This CDR3 has 15 amino acids. The CDR3 reads CASSATGTSAGELFF. The CDR3 region has the DNA TGTGCCAGCAGCGCAACCGGGACTAGCGCCGGGGAGCTGTTTTTT.

This clone was seen just once. The rearrangement joins TRBV18 to TRBJ2-1, with TRBD2 identical over 9 bases. The CDR3 totals 14 residues. Germline CDR1 reads KGHSH; CDR2 reads LQKENI. Trimming removed 3 bases from V and 7 bases from J; junction bases left unmatched: 4. The CDR3 nucleotides read TGTGCCAGCTCACCCCCGAGCGGGAGGAATGAGCAGTTCTTC. The encoded protein is CASSPPSGRNEQFF.

The V and J genes are TRBV2 and TRBJ2-5, with D unresolved. Matching the DNA end better, TRBJ2-7 makes the J call doubtful. This CDR3 has 11 amino acids. The germline gives CDR1 SNHLY, CDR2 FYNNEI. CDR3 DNA: TGTGCCAGCAGTCGAGCCTACGAGCAGTACTTC. Residues: CASSRAYEQYF.

The chain couples TRBV9 to TRBJ2-2; TRBD1 matches 7 bases. CDR3 length equals 13 residues. V shed 7 bases and J 4 bases; nucleotides not matched to a gene: 4. Germline V lookup: CDR1 SGDLS, CDR2 YYNGEE. This CDR3 is CASLQGTTGELFF. Written as DNA, the CDR3 is TGTGCCAGCCTACAGGGGACCACCGGGGAGCTGTTTTTT.

The genes are TRBV2 and TRBJ1-1, with a possible D match to TRBD1 (5 bases). Trimming removed 2 bases at V and 8 bases at J, with 9 bases between. Germline V CDR1 and CDR2: SNHLY, FYNNEI. This CDR3 contains 12 residues. The CDR3: CASSEQQVEAFF. The CDR3 nucleotides read TGTGCCAGCAGTGAACAACAGGTCGAAGCTTTCTTT.

This chain joins TRBV5-6 and TRBJ2-7; no definite D call. The germline gives CDR1 SGHDT, CDR2 YYEEEE. With 0 bases removed from V and 3 bases from J, the gap between germline ends came to 10 bases. This CDR3 is built from 14 residues. The CDR3, as DNA: TGTGCCAGCAGCTTGGTGCGGAACCACTACGAGCAGTACTTC. Amino acid sequence: CASSLVRNHYEQYF.

The genes are TRBV18 and TRBJ2-7; the D gene is possibly TRBD2 (6 bases). The CDR3 runs to 14 residues. Trimming stripped 3 bases from V and 7 bases from J, with 16 bases between. CDR1 is KGHSH and CDR2 is LQKENI in the germline V gene. CDR3 sequence: CASSPRGITGEQYF. The CDR3 bases are TGTGCCAGCTCACCTCGCGGGATCACGGGTGAGCAGTACTTC.

The chain joins TRBV15 to TRBJ2-7; tentatively, D is TRBD2 (5 bases). Trimming took 0 bases from V and 0 from J, leaving 9 bases between them. The CDR3 extends over 15 amino acids. Germline V gene data show CDR1 as LNHNV and CDR2 as YYDKDF (reference sequence). The CDR3 DNA reads TGTGCCACCAGCAGAGAAAGAGGGAGCTCCTACGAGCAGTACTTC. Translation gives CATSRERGSSYEQYF.

V and J are TRBV7-2 and TRBJ2-3, with unresolved D. The CDR3 runs 12 residues. Germline loops: CDR1 SGHTA, CDR2 FQGNSA. V was pared by 4 bases and J by 1 base, with 3 bases between. CDR3 sequence (DNA): TGTGCCAGCAGCTCCGGCACAGATACGCAGTATTTT. This codes for CASSSGTDTQYF.

The chain joins TRBV13 to TRBJ1-2; TRBD1 matches 8 bases. The junction had 7 bases not matched to a gene; V was cut back by 4 bases and J by 6 bases. CDR3 length: 14 amino acids. Germline V lookup: CDR1 PRHDT, CDR2 FYEKMQ (reference sequence). Here the CDR3 reads CASSSRQGQDGYTF. CDR3 coding DNA: TGTGCCAGCAGCTCGCGACAGGGGCAGGATGGCTACACCTTC.